A single sample is the source of the 8 T cell receptor beta chains below, sequenced in a study of vaccination effects on CD4 cells after COVID-19. Profiled with immunoSEQ multiplex PCR; TCRdb holds only in-frame clones, not every one. The sample carries tens of thousands of clones, 70% to 80% recorded once. What these receptors recognize is not known. Prior to sequencing, the ViraFEST assay stimulated PBMC with viral peptide pools, which expanded the antigen-specific CD4+ T cells. Subsequent to a culture period of under twelve days, CD4+ T cells were isolated. Nucleocapsid antibodies were negative in the vaccine recipients, who had never had SARS-CoV-2 infection. Specimen: CD4+ T cells from PBMCs cultured with HCoV-NL63 spike peptides, collected before COVID-19 vaccination. These receptors all stem from a human donor who received a COVID-19 vaccine.

A few counts support this clone. This chain connects TRBV2 to TRBJ2-2; the D is unclear. Trimming took 2 bases from V and 2 from J, leaving 6 bases between them. Germline V gene lookup returns CDR1 SNHLY and CDR2 FYNNEI. This CDR3 is built from 14 residues. Written as DNA, the CDR3 is TGTGCCAGCAGTGAAAGCCGAAACACCGGGGAGCTGTTTTTT. Encoded protein: CASSESRNTGELFF.

The V and J genes are TRBV28 and TRBJ1-4; possible D gene TRBD1, 5 bases. This CDR3 spans 17 amino acids. CDR1 and CDR2 from the germline V gene are MDHEN and SYDVKM. V lost 6 bases and J 3 bases, leaving 20 bases between the germline ends. CDR3 nucleotides: TGTGCCAGCAGACCATGGGACCTTAGTGGGGCTAATGAAAAACTGTTTTTT. This sequence encodes CASRPWDLSGANEKLFF.

The chain links TRBV6-6 to TRBJ1-6; D call uncertain. Germline CDR1 reads MNHNY; CDR2 reads SVGAGI (reference sequence). CDR3 length: 13 amino acids. The germline V and J ends were trimmed by 6 bases and 7 bases, with 10 bases remaining between them. This CDR3 reads CASSHLSNSPLHF. The CDR3 DNA sequence: TGTGCCAGCAGCCACCTCTCGAATTCACCCCTCCACTTT.

This chain links TRBV2 with TRBJ1-2, with D unclear. The CDR3 covers 13 residues. The V end lost 4 bases, the J end lost 2 bases, and 8 bases lay between the germline ends. Germline V CDR1 and CDR2: SNHLY, FYNNEI. This CDR3 is CASSGDMNYGYTF. CDR3 DNA: TGTGCCAGCAGTGGAGACATGAACTATGGCTACACCTTC.

For the CDR3, the DNA is TGTGCCAGCAGCTTAGACTGGAACTCAGATACGCAGTATTTT. Amino acid sequence: CASSLDWNSDTQYF. This rearrangement joins TRBV11-3 to TRBJ2-3; D gene ambiguous. V was pared by 0 bases and J by 4 bases, with 8 bases between. Germline CDR1 and CDR2: SGHNT and YENEEA. CDR3 length: 14 residues.

The chain joins TRBV18 to TRBJ1-6; 8 nucleotides line up with TRBD1. Germline CDR1 is KGHSH and CDR2 is LQKENI. The CDR3 runs 14 residues. J lost 6 bases, V lost 3 bases, and 1 base had no gene match. As DNA, the CDR3 is TGTGCCAGCTCACCCGACAGGGGTAATTCACCCCTCCACTTT. Amino acid sequence: CASSPDRGNSPLHF. The whole variable domain, remainder taken from reference TRBV18 and TRBJ1-6, is NAGVMQNPRHLVRRRGQEARLRCSPMKGHSHVYWYRQLPEEGLKFMVYLQKENIIDESGMPKERFSAEFPKEGPSILRIQQVVRGDSAAYFCASSPDRGNSPLHFGNGTRLTVT.

This chain links TRBV9 with TRBJ2-1; 11 nucleotides align to TRBD2. The CDR3 length is 21 residues. Germline trimming cut 2 bases from V and 5 bases from J; bases unmatched to any gene: 21. Germline assignment: CDR1 SGDLS and CDR2 YYNGEE. DNA of the CDR3: TGTGCCAGCAGCGTCCGAGCGCTAGCGGGGGGACCCTCGCGGGTCGACAATGAGCAGTTCTTC. Residues: CASSVRALAGGPSRVDNEQFF.

The J gene is TRBJ2-6, the V gene TRBV21-1. TRBV21-1 is annotated as a pseudogene. The CDR3 is 19 amino acids. The CDR3 is CASSKVGGTPTLGANVLTF. For the CDR3, the DNA is TGTGCCAGCAGCAAAGTAGGGGGGACCCCCACACTTGGGGCCAACGTCCTGACTTTC.